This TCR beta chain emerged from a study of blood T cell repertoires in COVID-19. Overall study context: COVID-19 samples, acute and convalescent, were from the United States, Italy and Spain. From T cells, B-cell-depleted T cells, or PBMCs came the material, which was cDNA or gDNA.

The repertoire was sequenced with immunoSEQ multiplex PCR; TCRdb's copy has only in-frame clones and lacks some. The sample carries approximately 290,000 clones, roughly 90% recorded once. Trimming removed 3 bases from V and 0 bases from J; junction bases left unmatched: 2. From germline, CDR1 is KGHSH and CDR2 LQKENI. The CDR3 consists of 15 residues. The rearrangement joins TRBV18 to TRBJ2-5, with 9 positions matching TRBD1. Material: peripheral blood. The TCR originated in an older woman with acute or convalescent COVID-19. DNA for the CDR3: TGTGCCAGCTCACCCGGGACAGGGAACCAAGAGACCCAGTACTTC. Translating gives CASSPGTGNQETQYF.